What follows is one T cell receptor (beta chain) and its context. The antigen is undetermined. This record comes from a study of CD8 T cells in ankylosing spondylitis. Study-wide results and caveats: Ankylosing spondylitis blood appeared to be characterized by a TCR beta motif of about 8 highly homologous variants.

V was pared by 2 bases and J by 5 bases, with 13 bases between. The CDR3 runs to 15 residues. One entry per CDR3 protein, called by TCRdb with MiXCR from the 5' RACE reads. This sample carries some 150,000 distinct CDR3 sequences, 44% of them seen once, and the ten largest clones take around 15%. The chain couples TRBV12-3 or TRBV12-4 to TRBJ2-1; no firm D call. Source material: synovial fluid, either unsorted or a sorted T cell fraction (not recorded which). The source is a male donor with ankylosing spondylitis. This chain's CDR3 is CASSLRLVHHNEQFF. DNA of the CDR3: TGTGCCAGCAGTTTAAGGCTAGTTCATCACAATGAGCAGTTCTTC.